This T cell receptor (beta chain) derives from a study of blood T cell repertoires in COVID-19. Across the study: From the United States, Italy and Spain came samples of acute and convalescent COVID-19. In each case, the material was cDNA or gDNA derived from T cells, B-cell-depleted T cells, or PBMCs.

CDR3 length equals 15 residues. Germline CDR1 is SGHRS and CDR2 is YFSETQ. The ends lost 0 bases at V and 6 bases at J; junction bases unmatched: 4. Authors' processing steps: From reference gene primer amplification, estimates of nucleated cell counts were derived. TCRdb's copy holds only in-frame clones and misses some; the assay was immunoSEQ multiplex PCR. The V and J calls and clone size come from that table; D and trimming were worked out from the DNA. The table has about 75,000 clones, 88% seen once. This clone was seen a handful of times. The receptor was derived from a human donor in a cohort sampled during active COVID-19. The chain is built from TRBV5-1 and TRBJ2-1; 9 nucleotides agree with TRBD1. Sequencing was performed on peripheral blood. As DNA, the CDR3 is TGCGCCAGCAGCTTGGGAGGACAGGGGATCAATGAGCAGTTCTTC. Translating it yields CASSLGGQGINEQFF.